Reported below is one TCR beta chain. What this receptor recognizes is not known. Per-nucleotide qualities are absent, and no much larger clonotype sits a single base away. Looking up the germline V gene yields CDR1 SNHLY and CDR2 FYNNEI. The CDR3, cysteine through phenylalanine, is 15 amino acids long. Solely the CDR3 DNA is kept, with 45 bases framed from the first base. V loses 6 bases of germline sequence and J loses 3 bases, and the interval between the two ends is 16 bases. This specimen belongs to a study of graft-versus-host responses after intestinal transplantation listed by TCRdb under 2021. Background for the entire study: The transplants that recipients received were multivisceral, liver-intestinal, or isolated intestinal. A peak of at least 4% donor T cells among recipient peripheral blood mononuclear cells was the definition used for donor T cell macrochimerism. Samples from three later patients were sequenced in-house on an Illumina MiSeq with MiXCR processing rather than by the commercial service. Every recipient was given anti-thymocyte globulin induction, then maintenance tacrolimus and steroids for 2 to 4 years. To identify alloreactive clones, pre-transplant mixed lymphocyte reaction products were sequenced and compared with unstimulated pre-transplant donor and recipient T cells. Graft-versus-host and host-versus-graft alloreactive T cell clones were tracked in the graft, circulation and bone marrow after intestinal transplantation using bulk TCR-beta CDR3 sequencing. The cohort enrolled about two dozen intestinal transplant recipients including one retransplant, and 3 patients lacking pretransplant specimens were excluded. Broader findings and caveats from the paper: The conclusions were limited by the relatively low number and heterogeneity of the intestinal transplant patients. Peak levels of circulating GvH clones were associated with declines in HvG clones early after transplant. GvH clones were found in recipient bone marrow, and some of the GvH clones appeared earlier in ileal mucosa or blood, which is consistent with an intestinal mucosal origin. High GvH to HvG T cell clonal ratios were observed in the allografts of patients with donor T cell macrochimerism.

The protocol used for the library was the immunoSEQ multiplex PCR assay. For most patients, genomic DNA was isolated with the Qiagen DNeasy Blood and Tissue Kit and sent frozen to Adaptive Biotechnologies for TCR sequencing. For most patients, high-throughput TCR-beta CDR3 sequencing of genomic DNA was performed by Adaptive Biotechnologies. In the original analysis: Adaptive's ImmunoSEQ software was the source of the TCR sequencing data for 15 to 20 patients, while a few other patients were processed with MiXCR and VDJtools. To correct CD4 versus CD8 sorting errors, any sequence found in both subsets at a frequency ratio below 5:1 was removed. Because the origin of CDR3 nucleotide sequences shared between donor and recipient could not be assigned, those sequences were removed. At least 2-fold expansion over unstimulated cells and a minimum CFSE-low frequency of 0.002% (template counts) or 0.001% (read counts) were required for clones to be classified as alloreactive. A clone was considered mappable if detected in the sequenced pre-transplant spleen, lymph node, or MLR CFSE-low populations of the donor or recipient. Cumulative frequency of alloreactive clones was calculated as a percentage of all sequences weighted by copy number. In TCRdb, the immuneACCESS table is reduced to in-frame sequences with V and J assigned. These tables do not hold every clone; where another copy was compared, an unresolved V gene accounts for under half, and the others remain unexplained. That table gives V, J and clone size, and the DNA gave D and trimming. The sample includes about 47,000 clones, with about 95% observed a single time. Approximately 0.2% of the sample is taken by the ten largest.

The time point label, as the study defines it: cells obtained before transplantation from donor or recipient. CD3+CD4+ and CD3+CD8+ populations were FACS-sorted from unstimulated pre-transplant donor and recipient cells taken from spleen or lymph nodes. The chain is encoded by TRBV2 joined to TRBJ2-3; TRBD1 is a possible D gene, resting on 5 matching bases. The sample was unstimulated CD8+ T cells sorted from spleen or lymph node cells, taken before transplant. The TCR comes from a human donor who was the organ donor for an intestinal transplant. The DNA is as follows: TGTGCCAGCAGGCTCGGTAGGGGCCTAACAGATACGCAGTATTTT. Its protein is CASRLGRGLTDTQYF.